The 16 T cell receptor beta chains listed next were all sequenced from one sample in a study of molecular identifiers for immune sequencing clone quantification. TCRdb re-derived calls from the PCR reads in MiXCR, one entry per CDR3 protein. The sample consists of hundreds of thousands of distinct CDR3 sequences, less than 30% of them appearing once. Sequencing used naive CD8+ T cells from blood, with Jurkat cell RNA spiked in. Documented subset: FACS-sorted CD8+CD4-CCR7+CD45RA+ naive T cells. All receptors come from a human donor in good health. Some libraries in this study had Jurkat cell RNA spiked in.

This clonotype was observed once. This may be a read error: a much more frequent sequence differs by one nucleotide. The chain uses TRBV5-1 and TRBJ1-5; the D gene is possibly TRBD1 (5 bases). Germline-derived CDR1 and CDR2 are SGHRS and YFSETQ. V lost 4 bases and J lost 4, with 12 bases in between. The length of the CDR3 is 14 residues. CDR3 bases: TGCGCCAGCAGCCGGGACGGGTCGAATCAGCCCCAGCATTTT. It encodes CASSRDGSNQPQHF.

This clonotype was seen many times. V usage is TRBV2 and J usage is TRBJ2-3; 7 bases fit TRBD2. The junction had 11 bases not matched to a gene; V was cut back by 8 bases and J by 0 bases. This CDR3 contains 16 residues. Per germline, CDR1 SNHLY and CDR2 FYNNEI. The CDR3 sequence: CASHDPGLTSTDTQYF. The CDR3 bases are TGTGCCAGCCATGATCCGGGACTAACTAGCACAGATACGCAGTATTTT.

Points on this clonotype: One base away lies a much larger clone, so this may be a sequencing read error. The chain joins TRBV27 to TRBJ2-3; D gene ambiguous. The CDR3 is 15 amino acids. Germline lookup yields CDR1 MNHEY and CDR2 SMNVEV (reference sequence). Deletions cut 3 bases from V and 4 bases from J, with 14 bases between. The CDR3 is CASSFGAGWADTQYF. CDR3 in DNA: TGTGCCAGCAGTTTTGGAGCAGGCTGGGCAGATACGCAGTATTTT.

The sample holds many counts of this clonotype. The chain has TRBV5-1 and TRBJ2-7; no definite D call. The V end was cut by 8 bases, the J end by 6 bases, with 21 bases between. The CDR3 is made up of 14 amino acids. Germline V gives CDR1 SGHRS, CDR2 YFSETQ. In DNA, the CDR3 is TGCGCCAGTCAGCCGGACCCTCAATGGCGCGAGCAGTACTTC. Translated: CASQPDPQWREQYF.

This clonotype was recorded a few times. The rearrangement uses TRBV9 and TRBJ2-1; D uncertain. From germline, CDR1 is SGDLS and CDR2 YYNGEE. The V and J ends lost 2 bases and 2 bases respectively, with 20 bases between them. The CDR3 is 18 amino acids. The CDR3 spells CASSVSTEFAETYNEQFF. In DNA form, the CDR3 reads TGTGCCAGCAGCGTTAGTACAGAATTTGCGGAGACCTACAATGAGCAGTTCTTC. Using reference TRBV9 and TRBJ2-1 for the parts outside the CDR3, the full variable domain is DSGVTQTPKHLITATGQRVTLRCSPRSGDLSVYWYQQSLDQGLQFLIQYYNGEERAKGNILERFSAQQFPDLHSELNLSSLELGDSALYFCASSVSTEFAETYNEQFFGPGTRLTVL.

This clonotype has a count of ten or more. This chain uses TRBV5-1 with TRBJ2-4; D is possibly TRBD1 (5 bases). This CDR3 has 12 amino acids. Trimming took off 5 bases at V and 9 bases at J, with 12 bases between the two ends. Germline CDR1 reads SGHRS; CDR2 reads YFSETQ. The CDR3 DNA is TGCGCCAGCAGGCTGGATAGGGGCATTCAGTACTTC. Its protein product is CASRLDRGIQYF.

DNA for the CDR3: TGTGCCTGGAGTAAAGGACAGGGATCAGTGAGCACCGGGGAGCTGTTTTTT. Its translation: CAWSKGQGSVSTGELFF. This chain connects TRBV30 to TRBJ2-2, with 8 bases lining up with TRBD1. The CDR3 has 17 residues. The V gene's germline CDR1 is GTSNPN and CDR2 SVGIG (reference sequence). J gave up 4 bases and V 2 bases, and 12 bases lay outside the gene matches.

This clonotype was seen a few times. The chain employs TRBV30 and TRBJ1-1, with unresolved D. The CDR3 loop spans 13 amino acids. Trimming removed 0 bases from V and 1 base from J, with 6 bases in between. Germline values: CDR1 GTSNPN, CDR2 SVGIG (reference sequence). The CDR3 region has the DNA TGTGCCTGGAGTGTGGAGGCGAACACTGAAGCTTTCTTT. Protein: CAWSVEANTEAFF.

V is TRBV19 and J is TRBJ1-2; TRBD1 matches at 7 bases. Germline assignment: CDR1 LNHDA and CDR2 SQIVND (reference sequence). The CDR3 is 15 residues long. V lost 4 bases to trimming and J lost 6 bases; unmatched junction nucleotides: 11. The CDR3 DNA follows: TGTGCCAGTAGTAAAAGGACCGGGACAGACAATGGCTACACCTTC. The encoded protein is CASSKRTGTDNGYTF.

Remarks on this clonotype: Given a much more abundant clone one base away, this may be a read error. CDR3 region: CASSFSSLNAGELFF. The CDR3 DNA sequence: TGTGCCAGCAGTTTCTCTAGCCTGAACGCCGGGGAGCTGTTTTTT. The rearrangement links TRBV28 to TRBJ2-2; D is possibly TRBD2 (5 bases). CDR3 size: 15 residues. Germline assignment: CDR1 MDHEN and CDR2 SYDVKM.

CDR3 protein: CASSFTGEGGYEQYF. The CDR3 nucleotides are TGCGCCAGCAGCTTTACAGGAGAAGGTGGGTACGAGCAGTACTTC. The chain links TRBV5-1 to TRBJ2-7, with D maybe TRBD1 (5 bases). CDR3 length: 15 amino acids. The V gene lost 2 bases and the J gene lost 4 bases, with 16 bases spanning the gap. Germline values: CDR1 SGHRS, CDR2 YFSETQ.

The chain joins TRBV12-3 or TRBV12-4 to TRBJ2-1, with D possibly TRBD1 on 6 matching bases. The CDR3 runs 14 residues. The V and J ends lost 5 bases and 8 bases respectively, with 16 bases between them. DNA of the CDR3: TGTGCCAGCAGTCCTAGGACAGATTCCGATGAGCAGTTCTTC. It codes for CASSPRTDSDEQFF.

The rearrangement joins TRBV29-1 to TRBJ2-2, with D possibly being TRBD2 (6 bases). Germline assignment: CDR1 SQVTM and CDR2 ANQGSEA. The CDR3 sequence is 13 residues long. The V gene lost 5 bases and the J gene lost 8 bases, with 15 bases spanning the gap. CDR3 in amino acids: CSVPRDGGGELFF. CDR3 in DNA: TGCAGCGTTCCACGGGACGGGGGAGGGGAGCTGTTTTTT.

The chain uses TRBV7-9 and TRBJ2-5; D gene ambiguous. The ends were cut back, 5 bases at V and 5 bases at J, with 21 bases in the middle. The germline V gene encodes CDR1 SEHNR and CDR2 FQNEAQ (reference sequence). CDR3 length: 16 residues. CDR3 residues: CASSPPAPRPVETQYF. CDR3 in DNA: TGTGCCAGCAGCCCCCCTGCCCCTCGGCCCGTGGAGACCCAGTACTTC.

This clonotype was counted a few times. The CDR3 region has the DNA TGTGCCATCAGTGATCTCCCGGGTAGGGCTCCCTACGAGCAGTACTTC. Translated: CAISDLPGRAPYEQYF. J is TRBJ2-7 and V is TRBV10-3; D gene ambiguous. The CDR3 sequence is 16 residues long. The ends were cut back, 3 bases at V and 2 bases at J, with 17 bases in the middle. Germline values: CDR1 ENHRY, CDR2 SYGVKD.

Of note for this clonotype: A much more abundant neighbour one base away suggests this may be a read error. V usage is TRBV29-1 and J usage is TRBJ2-2; TRBD2 matches 8 bases. CDR3 length equals 13 residues. Germline V CDR1 and CDR2: SQVTM, ANQGSEA. The V and J ends lost 7 bases and 5 bases, in that order; junction bases with no gene match: 6. Here the CDR3 reads CSAGGTLTGELFF. DNA of the CDR3: TGCAGCGCGGGGGGGACGTTAACCGGGGAGCTGTTTTTT.